This T cell receptor (beta chain) was sequenced for a study of T cell changes during pregnancy in multiple sclerosis. Measured with immunoSEQ multiplex PCR; TCRdb has only the in-frame clones, and not every one. Of fewer than 70,000 clones detected, nearly 90% appear once; the ten largest clones hold under 3%. V was pared by 6 bases and J by 4 bases, with 7 bases between. CDR1 MGHDK and CDR2 SYGVNS come from the germline V gene. This CDR3 has 13 amino acids. The rearrangement links TRBV25-1 to TRBJ2-6; D is unclear. The TCR sequence derives from a female donor with multiple sclerosis, enrolled in a pregnancy study. The sample in question was peripheral blood, obtained in the first trimester of pregnancy. Written as DNA, the CDR3 is TGTGCCAGCAGCGAGACAGGGGCCAACGTCCTGACTTTC. It translates to CASSETGANVLTF.